This TCR beta chain stems from a study of blood T cell repertoires in COVID-19. Study background: From the United States, Italy and Spain came samples of acute and convalescent COVID-19. Sample material is recorded as cDNA or gDNA derived from T cells, B-cell-depleted T cells, or PBMCs.

Study processing details: Amplification of reference gene primers was used by the study to estimate nucleated cell counts. The data were produced by immunoSEQ multiplex PCR, yet TCRdb's version contains in-frame clones alone and is incomplete. D and trimming come from the DNA, and the V and J calls and clone size come from that table. The table shows 150,000 to 160,000 clones, with about 90% occurring only once. This clonotype was sampled from a man in his fifties with acute or convalescent COVID-19. Source material: peripheral blood.

CDR3 DNA sequence: TGTGCCAGTAGTCAGACAGGGGCTAGGGTCAATGAGCAGTTCTTC. Amino acid sequence: CASSQTGARVNEQFF. The chain carries TRBV19 and TRBJ2-1, with 8 bases lining up with TRBD1. V trimming: 5 bases; J trimming: 6 bases; junction bases outside the gene matches: 9. CDR3 size: 15 residues. CDR1 and CDR2 (germline): LNHDA, SQIVND (reference sequence). Full variable domain (remainder filled in from reference TRBV19 and TRBJ2-1): DGGITQSPKYLFRKEGQNVTLSCEQNLNHDAMYWYRQDPGQGLRLIYYSQIVNDFQKGDIAEGYSVSREKKESFPLTVTSAQKNPTAFYLCASSQTGARVNEQFFGPGTRLTVL.